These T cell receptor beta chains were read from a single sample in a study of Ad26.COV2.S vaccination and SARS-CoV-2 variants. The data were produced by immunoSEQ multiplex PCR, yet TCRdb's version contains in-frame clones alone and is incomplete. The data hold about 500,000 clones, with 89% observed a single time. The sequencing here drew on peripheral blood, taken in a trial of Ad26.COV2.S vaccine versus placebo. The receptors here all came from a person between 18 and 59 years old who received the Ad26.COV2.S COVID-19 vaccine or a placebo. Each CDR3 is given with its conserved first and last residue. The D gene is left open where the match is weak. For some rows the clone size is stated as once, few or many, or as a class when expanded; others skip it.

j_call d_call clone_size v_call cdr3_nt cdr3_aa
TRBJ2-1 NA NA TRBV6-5 TGTGCCAGCATGAGTTTATCGGGACTGGGGGAGCAGTTCTTC CASMSLSGLGEQFF
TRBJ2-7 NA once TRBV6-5 TGTGCCAGCAGTCCCACCCGGGCCTACGAGCAGTACTTC CASSPTRAYEQYF
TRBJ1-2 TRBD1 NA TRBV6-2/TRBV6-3 TGTGCCAGCAGTTACTCGACAGGGACACTTAACTATGGCTACACCTTC CASSYSTGTLNYGYTF
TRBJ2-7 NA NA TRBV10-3 TGTGCCATCAGTGAGGTTGAGATGGGCGAGCAGTACTTC CAISEVEMGEQYF
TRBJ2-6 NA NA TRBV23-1 TGCGCCAGCAGTCATGGCAGGCTATCTGGGGCCAACGTCCTGACTTTC CASSHGRLSGANVLTF
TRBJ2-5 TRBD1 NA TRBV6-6 TGTGCCAGCAGTTCATCGACAGGGGCGGAGACCCAGTACTTC CASSSSTGAETQYF
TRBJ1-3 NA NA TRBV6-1 TGTGCCAGCAGTGATATGAGTTTTGGGACAATCGGAAACACCATATATTTT CASSDMSFGTIGNTIYF
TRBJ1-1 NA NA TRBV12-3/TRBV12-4 TGTGCCAGCAGTGTAACAGGGAACACTGAAGCTTTCTTT CASSVTGNTEAFF
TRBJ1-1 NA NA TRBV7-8 TGTGCCAGCAGCTTAGGGATGAACACTGAAGCTTTCTTT CASSLGMNTEAFF
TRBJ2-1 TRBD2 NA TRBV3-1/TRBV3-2 TGTGCCAGCAGCCAAACTAGCGGGAGTTGGAATGAGCAGTTCTTC CASSQTSGSWNEQFF
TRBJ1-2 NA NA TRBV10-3 TGTGCCATCAGTGAGTCGGTGGAGACACAGAATGGCTACACCTTC CAISESVETQNGYTF
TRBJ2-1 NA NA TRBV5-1 TGCGCCAGCAGCTATTCTAGCTACAATGAGCAGTTCTTC CASSYSSYNEQFF
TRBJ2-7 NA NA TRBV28 TGTGCCAGCAGTGGGATGAGCGAGCAGTACTTC CASSGMSEQYF
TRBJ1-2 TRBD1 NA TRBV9 TGTGCCAGCACGTACAGGGGGTTGGGCTATGGCTACACCTTC CASTYRGLGYGYTF
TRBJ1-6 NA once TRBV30 TGTGCCTGGAGTGAAGTCTCACCCCTCCACTTT CAWSEVSPLHF
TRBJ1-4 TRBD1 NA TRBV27 TGTGCCAGCAGTTCCACACAGGGGCGGCGTCGAGAAAAACTGTTTTTT CASSSTQGRRREKLFF
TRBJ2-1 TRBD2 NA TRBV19 TGTGCCAGTAGTACACCGGGACTAGCGGAGCAGTTCTTC CASSTPGLAEQFF
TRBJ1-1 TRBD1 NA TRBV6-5 TGTGCCAGCAGCGGGACAGGGTTTGAAGCTTTCTTT CASSGTGFEAFF
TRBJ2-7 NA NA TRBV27 TGTGCCAGCAGTTTAAGATGGAGGGCAGCCGTCGACGAGCAGTACTTC CASSLRWRAAVDEQYF
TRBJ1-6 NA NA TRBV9 TGTGCCAGCAGCCCCACCCCGTATTCACCCCTCCACTTT CASSPTPYSPLHF
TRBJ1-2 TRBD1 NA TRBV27 TGTGCCAGCAGTTTCAGCCCCGGGACAGGGATGGGCTACACCTTC CASSFSPGTGMGYTF
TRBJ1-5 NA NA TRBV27 TGTGCCAGCAGTTTGGGGGGGTGGAGCAATCAGCCCCAGCATTTT CASSLGGWSNQPQHF
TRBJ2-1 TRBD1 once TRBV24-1 TGTGCCACCAGTGACCCCGACAGGGGGTTTGGCAATGAGCAGTTCTTC CATSDPDRGFGNEQFF
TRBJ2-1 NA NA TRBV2 TGTGCCAGCAGATCGGCCAGAGCGAATGAGCAGTTCTTC CASRSARANEQFF
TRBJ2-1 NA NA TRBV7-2 TGTGCCAGCAGCTTAGACACGGGGGCGGGGAATGAGCAGTTCTTC CASSLDTGAGNEQFF
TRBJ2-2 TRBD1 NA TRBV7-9 TGTGCCAGCAGCTTATGGCAACAGGGGACCGGGGAGCTGTTTTTT CASSLWQQGTGELFF
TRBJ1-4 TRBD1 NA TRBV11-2 TGTGCCAGCAGCCAAAGGACAGGGGCGTCAGAAAAACTGTTTTTT CASSQRTGASEKLFF
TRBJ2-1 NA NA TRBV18 TGTGCCAGCTCACCACGGCGGAATCCCTACAATGAGCAGTTCTTC CASSPRRNPYNEQFF
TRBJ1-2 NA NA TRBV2 TGTGCCAGCGAACGGGAACCAGATCTAGGGGGCTACACCTTC CASEREPDLGGYTF
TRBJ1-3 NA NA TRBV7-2 TGTGCCAGCAGCTTAGGTAGCCTCTCTGGAAACACCATATATTTT CASSLGSLSGNTIYF
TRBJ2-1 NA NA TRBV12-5 TGTGCTAGTGGTTTGGCGCACAATGAGCAGTTCTTC CASGLAHNEQFF
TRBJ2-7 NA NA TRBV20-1 TGCAGTGCTAGACACGGATACGAGCAGTACTTC CSARHGYEQYF
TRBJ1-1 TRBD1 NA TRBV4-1 TGCGCCAGCAGCCACCAGGGACAGGGGTTAACTGAAGCTTTCTTT CASSHQGQGLTEAFF
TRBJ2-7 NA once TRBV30 TGTGCCTGGGCGATTGGGGATCTCTACGAGCAGTACTTC CAWAIGDLYEQYF
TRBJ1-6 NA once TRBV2 TGTGCCAGCAGGGACGGCCTCTATAATTCACCCCTCCACTTT CASRDGLYNSPLHF
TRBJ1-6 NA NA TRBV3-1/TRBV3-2 TGTGCCAGCAGCTCCCGGGGCCCGAACCGAGGATCACCCCTCCACTTT CASSSRGPNRGSPLHF
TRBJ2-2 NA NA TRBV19 TGTGCCAGTAGTATACCCGGGCCGGAGCTGTTTTTT CASSIPGPELFF
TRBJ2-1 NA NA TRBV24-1 TGTGCCACCAGTGATGTGGGGGTAAACAATGAGCAGTTCTTC CATSDVGVNNEQFF
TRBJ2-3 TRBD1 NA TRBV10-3 TGTGCCATCAGTGACCCCAGGACAGGGCTAGGCACAGATACGCAGTATTTT CAISDPRTGLGTDTQYF
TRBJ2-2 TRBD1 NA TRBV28 TGTGCCAGCAGTTCTTTTGGAAACAGGGGTGTCACCGGGGAGCTGTTTTTT CASSSFGNRGVTGELFF
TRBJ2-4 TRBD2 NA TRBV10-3 TGTGCCACCCAGACTAGCGGGAGTGGGAACATTCAGTACTTC CATQTSGSGNIQYF
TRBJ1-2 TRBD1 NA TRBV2 TGTGCCAGCAGTGAAGCGCGAGAGACAGGGTGGGCCCTATATGGCTACACCTTC CASSEARETGWALYGYTF
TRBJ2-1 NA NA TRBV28 TGTGCCAGCAGGATCTTAAGCGAGCAGTTCTTC CASRILSEQFF
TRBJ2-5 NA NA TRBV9 TGTGCCAGCAGCGTAGTCCCCGAAGAGACCCAGTACTTC CASSVVPEETQYF
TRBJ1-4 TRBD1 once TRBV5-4 TGTGCCAGCAGGGCTACAGGGGGACCGTCTGAAAAACTGTTTTTT CASRATGGPSEKLFF
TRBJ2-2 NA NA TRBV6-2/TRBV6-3 TGTGCCAGCAGTTGGAACACCGGGGAGCTGTTTTTT CASSWNTGELFF
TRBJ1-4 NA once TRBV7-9 TGTGCCAGCAGCTTTCGGGCAGAAAAACTGTTTTTT CASSFRAEKLFF